A selection of T cell receptor beta chains follows, all from one sample in a study of shared clonotypes between healthy human individuals. Here immunoSEQ multiplex PCR was the method, and the copy in TCRdb shows in-frame clones only, minus some. The sample has some 900,000 clones, more than 75% seen once. The sequenced material came from memory CD4+ T cells sorted from blood. The receptors originated from a man between 18 and 29 years old in good health. Each CDR3 is given with its conserved first and last residue. Fields, in order: D gene, J gene, V gene, clone size, CDR3 DNA, CDR3 protein. D genes are given only for firm matches. Where a row states a size, it is once, few, many or the class of an expanded clone; other rows omit it.

D gene: NA; J gene: TRBJ1-3; V gene: TRBV29-1; clone size: once; CDR3 DNA: TGCAGCGTTTCCAGGGACTCCACCTCTGGAAACACCATATATTTT; CDR3 protein: CSVSRDSTSGNTIYF
D gene: NA; J gene: TRBJ2-2; V gene: TRBV5-1; clone size: NA; CDR3 DNA: TGCGCCAGCAGCGGCCTCGGAGCCGACCCGAACACCGGGGAGCTGTTTTTT; CDR3 protein: CASSGLGADPNTGELFF
D gene: TRBD2; J gene: TRBJ2-1; V gene: TRBV6-4; clone size: NA; CDR3 DNA: TGTGCCAGCAGTGAAACAGCGGGAGGGCCTAATGAGCAGTTCTTC; CDR3 protein: CASSETAGGPNEQFF
D gene: NA; J gene: TRBJ2-3; V gene: TRBV10-1; clone size: NA; CDR3 DNA: TGCGCCAGCAGTGCCGGAGGTTTCTCAGATACGCAGTATTTT; CDR3 protein: CASSAGGFSDTQYF
D gene: TRBD1; J gene: TRBJ2-7; V gene: TRBV30; clone size: NA; CDR3 DNA: TGTGCCTGGAGTGTACAGGGGCCCCCCTACGAGCAGTACTTC; CDR3 protein: CAWSVQGPPYEQYF
D gene: NA; J gene: TRBJ1-6; V gene: TRBV18; clone size: NA; CDR3 DNA: TGTGCCAGCTCACCGTCCCACTATAATTCACCCCTCCACTTT; CDR3 protein: CASSPSHYNSPLHF
D gene: TRBD1; J gene: TRBJ2-2; V gene: TRBV5-1; clone size: NA; CDR3 DNA: TGCGCCAGCAGCTTGGCACAGGGGGCAACCGGGGAGCTGTTTTTT; CDR3 protein: CASSLAQGATGELFF
D gene: TRBD1; J gene: TRBJ1-1; V gene: TRBV6-5; clone size: NA; CDR3 DNA: TGTGCCAGCAGAAAACAGGGACAGGGGGTCACTGAAGCTTTCTTT; CDR3 protein: CASRKQGQGVTEAFF
D gene: NA; J gene: TRBJ1-1; V gene: TRBV7-8; clone size: NA; CDR3 DNA: TGTGCCAGCAGGATTAACACTGAAGCTTTCTTT; CDR3 protein: CASRINTEAFF
D gene: NA; J gene: TRBJ2-4; V gene: TRBV6-6; clone size: NA; CDR3 DNA: TGTGCCAGCAGTTACTCTTCGGGTGTAGCCAAAAACATTCAGTACTTC; CDR3 protein: CASSYSSGVAKNIQYF
D gene: TRBD2; J gene: TRBJ2-1; V gene: TRBV4-3; clone size: once; CDR3 DNA: TGCGCCAGCAGCCAAGATCCAGCGGGACTAGCGGAGAATGAGCAGTTCTTC; CDR3 protein: CASSQDPAGLAENEQFF
D gene: NA; J gene: TRBJ2-6; V gene: TRBV5-6; clone size: NA; CDR3 DNA: TGTGCCAGCAGCGCCCCGGTGGGGGGGGCCAACGTCCTGACTTTC; CDR3 protein: CASSAPVGGANVLTF
D gene: TRBD2; J gene: TRBJ2-7; V gene: TRBV7-2; clone size: NA; CDR3 DNA: TGTGCCAGCAGCTTAGATTGGGCTAGCGGCAACGAGCAGTACTTC; CDR3 protein: CASSLDWASGNEQYF
D gene: NA; J gene: TRBJ2-3; V gene: TRBV7-9; clone size: few; CDR3 DNA: TGTGCCAGCAGCTTAGAGGGCCTTACAGATACGCAGTATTTT; CDR3 protein: CASSLEGLTDTQYF
D gene: NA; J gene: TRBJ1-6; V gene: TRBV28; clone size: NA; CDR3 DNA: TGTGCCAGCAGTTTAGCGGGGCTCCAGAATTCACCCCTCCACTTT; CDR3 protein: CASSLAGLQNSPLHF
D gene: NA; J gene: TRBJ2-3; V gene: TRBV7-9; clone size: NA; CDR3 DNA: TGTGCCAGCAGCTTAGTTCTAGGAAGCACAGATACGCAGTATTTT; CDR3 protein: CASSLVLGSTDTQYF
D gene: NA; J gene: TRBJ2-7; V gene: TRBV30; clone size: NA; CDR3 DNA: TGTGCCTGGAGTACCCCGGGACCTCCGGCCGAGCAGTACTTC; CDR3 protein: CAWSTPGPPAEQYF
D gene: NA; J gene: TRBJ2-3; V gene: TRBV5-1; clone size: NA; CDR3 DNA: TGCGCCAGCAGCTTGGGTGACAAGGCAGATACGCAGTATTTT; CDR3 protein: CASSLGDKADTQYF
D gene: NA; J gene: TRBJ1-1; V gene: TRBV27; clone size: NA; CDR3 DNA: TGTGCCAGCAGTTCTCCTCGTCTTCATTTCTTT; CDR3 protein: CASSSPRLHFF
D gene: NA; J gene: TRBJ1-5; V gene: TRBV18; clone size: once; CDR3 DNA: TGTGCCAGCTCACCCGACAGGTATGGTCAGCCCCAGCATTTT; CDR3 protein: CASSPDRYGQPQHF
D gene: NA; J gene: TRBJ2-7; V gene: TRBV6-1; clone size: NA; CDR3 DNA: TGTGCCAGCAGGACTACAGGGAGTGGGTACGAGCAGTACTTC; CDR3 protein: CASRTTGSGYEQYF
D gene: NA; J gene: TRBJ1-5; V gene: TRBV19; clone size: NA; CDR3 DNA: TGTGCCAGTAGTACCAGGACAGCACAGCCCCAGCATTTT; CDR3 protein: CASSTRTAQPQHF
D gene: NA; J gene: TRBJ2-1; V gene: TRBV14; clone size: once; CDR3 DNA: TGTGCCAGCAGCAGGGACTGGATCAGCAATGAGCAGTTCTTC; CDR3 protein: CASSRDWISNEQFF
D gene: TRBD2; J gene: TRBJ2-2; V gene: TRBV7-2; clone size: few; CDR3 DNA: TGTGCCAGCAGCCCCCGCGCGGGAGCCCCCAACGGGGAGCTGTTTTTT; CDR3 protein: CASSPRAGAPNGELFF
D gene: NA; J gene: TRBJ1-3; V gene: TRBV2; clone size: NA; CDR3 DNA: TGTGCCAGCAGGATGGACAGTTTTTCTGGAAACACCATATATTTT; CDR3 protein: CASRMDSFSGNTIYF
D gene: TRBD2; J gene: TRBJ2-5; V gene: TRBV5-1; clone size: NA; CDR3 DNA: TGCGCCAGCAGCTTCGGGGGGGCGCGCCAAGAGACCCAGTACTTC; CDR3 protein: CASSFGGARQETQYF
D gene: TRBD1; J gene: TRBJ2-1; V gene: TRBV11-2; clone size: NA; CDR3 DNA: TGTGCCAGCAGCTTACTCAGGGGGCTCAGGAATGAGCAGTTCTTC; CDR3 protein: CASSLLRGLRNEQFF
D gene: TRBD2; J gene: TRBJ2-3; V gene: TRBV5-6; clone size: NA; CDR3 DNA: TGTGCCAGCAGCTTGCTAGCGGGGGGTAGCACAGATACGCAGTATTTT; CDR3 protein: CASSLLAGGSTDTQYF
D gene: TRBD2; J gene: TRBJ2-1; V gene: TRBV5-8; clone size: NA; CDR3 DNA: TGTGCCAGCAGCTTGGAAGCCGGGGGGAATGAGCAGTTCTTC; CDR3 protein: CASSLEAGGNEQFF
D gene: NA; J gene: TRBJ1-3; V gene: TRBV5-1; clone size: NA; CDR3 DNA: TGCGCCAGCAGCTTGGGAGGGACGCAGGTCTCTGGAAACACCATATATTTT; CDR3 protein: CASSLGGTQVSGNTIYF
D gene: NA; J gene: TRBJ1-6; V gene: TRBV6-6; clone size: NA; CDR3 DNA: TGTGCCAGCAGTCCTGCCGACAGGCTGAATTCACCCCTCCACTTT; CDR3 protein: CASSPADRLNSPLHF
D gene: NA; J gene: TRBJ1-1; V gene: TRBV30; clone size: few; CDR3 DNA: TGTGCCTGGAGGTCCAGCAGGGGTTACACTGAAGCTTTCTTT; CDR3 protein: CAWRSSRGYTEAFF
D gene: NA; J gene: TRBJ2-3; V gene: TRBV7-8; clone size: NA; CDR3 DNA: TGTGCCAGCAGCTTAGGAGGGGGGGCGAATACGCAGTATTTT; CDR3 protein: CASSLGGGANTQYF
D gene: TRBD1; J gene: TRBJ1-1; V gene: TRBV28; clone size: NA; CDR3 DNA: TGTGCCAGCAGTTCCAACGGACAGGGCGGCACTGAAGCTTTCTTT; CDR3 protein: CASSSNGQGGTEAFF
D gene: TRBD2; J gene: TRBJ2-1; V gene: TRBV10-2; clone size: NA; CDR3 DNA: TGCGCCAGCAGTGAGTCAGGGCTAGCGGGAGCCCATGAGCAGTTCTTC; CDR3 protein: CASSESGLAGAHEQFF